This T cell receptor (beta chain) was identified in a study of control samples from healthy donors and cancer patients. TCRdb keeps only in-frame clones here, not all; method: immunoSEQ multiplex PCR. This sample has 52,000 or so clones, with 94% found just once. Between the trimmed V and J ends, which lost 0 bases and 0 bases, there was a span of 6 bases. Germline loops: CDR1 WSHSY, CDR2 SAAADI. The CDR3 is 16 residues long. This clone has only one observation. The chain joins TRBV10-2 to TRBJ1-6; D is perhaps TRBD1 (5 bases). The receptor comes from a man aged 25-40 years in good health. The sequenced material came from blood. CDR3 bases: TGCGCCAGCAGTGAGTCCAGGGACTCCTATAATTCACCCCTCCACTTT. Protein: CASSESRDSYNSPLHF.